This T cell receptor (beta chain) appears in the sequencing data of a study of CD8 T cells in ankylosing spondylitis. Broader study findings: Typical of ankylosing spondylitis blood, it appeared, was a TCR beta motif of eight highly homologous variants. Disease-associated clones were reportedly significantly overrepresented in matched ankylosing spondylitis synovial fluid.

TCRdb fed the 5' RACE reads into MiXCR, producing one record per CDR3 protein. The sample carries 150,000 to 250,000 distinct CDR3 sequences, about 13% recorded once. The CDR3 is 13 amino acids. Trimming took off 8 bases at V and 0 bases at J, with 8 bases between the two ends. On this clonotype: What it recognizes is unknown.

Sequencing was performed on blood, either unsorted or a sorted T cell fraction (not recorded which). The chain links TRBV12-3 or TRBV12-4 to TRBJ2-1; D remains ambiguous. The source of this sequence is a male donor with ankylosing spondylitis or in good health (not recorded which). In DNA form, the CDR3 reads TGTGCCAGCGGCGCAAGCTCCTACAATGAGCAGTTCTTC. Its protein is CASGASSYNEQFF.